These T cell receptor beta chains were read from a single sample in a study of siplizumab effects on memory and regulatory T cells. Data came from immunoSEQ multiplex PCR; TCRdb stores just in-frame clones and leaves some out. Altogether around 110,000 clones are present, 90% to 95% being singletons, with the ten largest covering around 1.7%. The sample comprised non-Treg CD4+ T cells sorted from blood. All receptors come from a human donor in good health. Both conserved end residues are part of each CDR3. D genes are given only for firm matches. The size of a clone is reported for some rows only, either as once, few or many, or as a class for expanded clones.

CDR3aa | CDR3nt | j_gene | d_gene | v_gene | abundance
CASSQGLNQPQHF | TGTGCCAGCAGTCAGGGCCTCAATCAGCCCCAGCATTTT | TRBJ1-5 | NA | TRBV27 | NA
CASSQVLGGGAGQPQHF | TGTGCCAGCAGCCAAGTCCTGGGGGGGGGTGCGGGCCAGCCCCAGCATTTT | TRBJ1-5 | NA | TRBV4-2 | NA
CASSPPARGGAGEQYF | TGTGCCAGCTCACCACCGGCTCGCGGGGGGGCGGGAGAGCAGTACTTC | TRBJ2-7 | TRBD2 | TRBV18 | NA
CATTGNLGQPQHF | TGTGCCACCACAGGGAATTTAGGGCAGCCCCAGCATTTT | TRBJ1-5 | NA | TRBV2 | NA
CASSEHGTDNTEAFF | TGTGCCAGCAGCGAACATGGGACAGACAACACTGAAGCTTTCTTT | TRBJ1-1 | TRBD1 | TRBV9 | NA
CASSGTAGGNTIYF | TGCGCCAGCAGCGGGACCGCGGGGGGAAACACCATATATTTT | TRBJ1-3 | NA | TRBV5-1 | NA
CASTLEGVENQPQHF | TGTGCCAGCACCCTGGAGGGGGTCGAAAATCAGCCCCAGCATTTT | TRBJ1-5 | NA | TRBV5-8 | NA
CASSLQATNTEAFF | TGCGCCAGCAGCTTGCAGGCGACGAACACTGAAGCTTTCTTT | TRBJ1-1 | NA | TRBV5-1 | NA
CASSINLRSNEKLFF | TGTGCCAGTAGTATCAACTTGAGATCTAATGAAAAACTGTTTTTT | TRBJ1-4 | NA | TRBV19 | NA
CASSYASDSYEQYF | TGTGCCAGCAGTTACGCCTCGGACTCCTACGAGCAGTACTTC | TRBJ2-7 | NA | TRBV6-5 | once
CASSGVAANTGELFF | TGTGCCAGCAGTGGGGTAGCAGCGAACACCGGGGAGCTGTTTTTT | TRBJ2-2 | NA | TRBV2 | NA
CASSLFSAIRENGDTQYF | TGCGCCAGCAGCTTGTTTTCCGCAATTAGGGAAAACGGAGATACGCAGTATTTT | TRBJ2-3 | NA | TRBV5-1 | NA
CASSLGSPLHF | TGTGCCAGCAGCTTAGGTTCACCCCTCCACTTT | TRBJ1-6 | NA | TRBV7-9 | NA
CASTVGGETTDTQYF | TGTGCCAGCACCGTTGGGGGGGAGACCACAGATACGCAGTATTTT | TRBJ2-3 | TRBD2 | TRBV7-9 | NA
CASNRQLTLLIFNTEAFF | TGTGCCAGCAACCGACAGCTTACGCTTCTCATCTTTAACACTGAAGCTTTCTTT | TRBJ1-1 | NA | TRBV2 | NA
CSVSKHRDNYGYTF | TGCAGCGTTTCGAAACACAGGGATAACTATGGCTACACCTTC | TRBJ1-2 | NA | TRBV29-1 | NA
CASSPGLAGDPSTDTQYF | TGTGCCAGCAGCCCTGGACTAGCGGGGGACCCGTCCACAGATACGCAGTATTTT | TRBJ2-3 | TRBD2 | TRBV5-7 | once
CASSLATNQPQHF | TGCGCCAGCAGCTTGGCCACAAATCAGCCCCAGCATTTT | TRBJ1-5 | NA | TRBV5-1 | NA
CASTQAGASGQTQYF | TGTGCCAGCACCCAGGCGGGGGCTAGCGGGCAGACCCAGTACTTC | TRBJ2-5 | TRBD2 | TRBV6-6 | NA
CASSLDPSIGELFF | TGTGCCAGCAGCTTAGATCCTAGCATCGGGGAGCTGTTTTTT | TRBJ2-2 | NA | TRBV11-3 | once
CASTETAYYEQYF | TGTGCCAGCACCGAGACAGCCTACTACGAGCAGTACTTC | TRBJ2-7 | NA | TRBV7-9 | NA
CASRGQVAEAFF | TGTGCCAGCAGGGGCCAGGTAGCTGAAGCTTTCTTT | TRBJ1-1 | NA | TRBV25-1 | NA
CASSWTGAYQETQYF | TGCGCCAGCAGCTGGACCGGGGCCTATCAAGAGACCCAGTACTTC | TRBJ2-5 | NA | TRBV5-1 | once
CAISEEVRETQYF | TGTGCCATCAGTGAAGAGGTTAGGGAGACCCAGTACTTC | TRBJ2-5 | NA | TRBV10-3 | NA
CASSLVSREPQHF | TGTGCCAGCAGCTTAGTGTCCCGAGAGCCCCAGCATTTT | TRBJ1-5 | NA | TRBV7-9 | once
CASSLTGQKSTEAFF | TGTGCCAGCAGCCTCACAGGGCAGAAGAGCACTGAAGCTTTCTTT | TRBJ1-1 | NA | TRBV11-3 | NA
CASSEAGQGGEQYF | TGTGCCAGCAGTGAAGCGGGACAGGGGGGCGAGCAGTACTTC | TRBJ2-7 | TRBD1 | TRBV6-1 | NA
CASSLEGWGLAGNEQYF | TGCGCCAGCAGCTTGGAAGGGTGGGGGCTAGCGGGGAACGAGCAGTACTTC | TRBJ2-7 | TRBD2 | TRBV5-1 | NA
CATSRELGEQFF | TGTGCCACCAGCAGAGAGCTCGGTGAGCAGTTCTTC | TRBJ2-1 | NA | TRBV15 | NA
CASGPGLAGSSGANVLTF | TGTGCTAGTGGACCTGGACTAGCGGGTTCCTCTGGGGCCAACGTCCTGACTTTC | TRBJ2-6 | TRBD2 | TRBV12-5 | NA
CASRWDFRGNYGYTF | TGTGCCAGCAGGTGGGATTTCAGGGGTAACTATGGCTACACCTTC | TRBJ1-2 | NA | TRBV6-1 | NA
CASSIQLYGYTF | TGTGCCAGTAGTATTCAGCTGTATGGCTACACCTTC | TRBJ1-2 | NA | TRBV19 | NA
CASSRFDSGQGNQPQHF | TGTGCCAGCTCACGATTCGACTCGGGACAGGGGAATCAGCCCCAGCATTTT | TRBJ1-5 | TRBD1 | TRBV18 | once
CASSLAGAAKNIQYF | TGTGCCAGCAGCTTAGCGGGTGCGGCCAAAAACATTCAGTACTTC | TRBJ2-4 | NA | TRBV7-9 | NA
CASSQGGVRENTEAFF | TGTGCCAGCAGCCAAGGAGGAGTCAGGGAAAACACTGAAGCTTTCTTT | TRBJ1-1 | NA | TRBV4-2 | NA
CASSLGGTGGLSQPQHF | TGTGCCAGCAGCTTGGGGGGGACAGGTGGTCTATCTCAGCCCCAGCATTTT | TRBJ1-5 | TRBD1 | TRBV5-5 | NA
CAHRIDTEAFF | TGTGCCCACCGAATAGACACTGAAGCTTTCTTT | TRBJ1-1 | NA | TRBV30 | NA
CASSYEGTSGRIYEQYF | TGTGCCAGCAGCTACGAAGGGACTAGCGGGAGGATCTACGAGCAGTACTTC | TRBJ2-7 | TRBD2 | TRBV11-2 | NA
CASSSGQGTTEAFF | TGTGCCAGCAGTTCGGGACAGGGCACTACTGAAGCTTTCTTT | TRBJ1-1 | TRBD1 | TRBV5-6 | NA
CASSFSYVGQPQHF | TGTGCCAGCAGCTTCTCCTATGTGGGTCAGCCCCAGCATTTT | TRBJ1-5 | NA | TRBV5-5 | NA
CASSSDFTDTQYF | TGTGCCAGTAGTTCAGACTTCACAGATACGCAGTATTTT | TRBJ2-3 | NA | TRBV19 | NA
CASSLNRGEPYEQYF | TGTGCCAGCAGCTTAAACAGGGGTGAGCCCTACGAGCAGTACTTC | TRBJ2-7 | TRBD1 | TRBV5-6 | once
CASSSARELNTEAFF | TGTGCCAGCAGCTCCGCGCGTGAGTTAAACACTGAAGCTTTCTTT | TRBJ1-1 | NA | TRBV5-4 | NA
CASGAWDEQYF | TGTGCCAGCGGAGCCTGGGACGAGCAGTACTTC | TRBJ2-7 | NA | TRBV19 | NA
CASSSSSGAIREKLFF | TGCGCCAGCAGCTCATCCTCGGGGGCCATAAGGGAAAAACTGTTTTTT | TRBJ1-4 | NA | TRBV5-1 | NA
CASSLLGGRGYGYTF | TGCGCCAGCAGCTTGTTGGGGGGACGAGGCTATGGCTACACCTTC | TRBJ1-2 | NA | TRBV5-1 | NA
CASSWDPGNTIYF | TGTGCCAGCAGTTGGGATCCTGGAAACACCATATATTTT | TRBJ1-3 | NA | TRBV6-5 | NA
CASSLTGYGNQPQHF | TGTGCCAGTAGTCTTACAGGGTACGGCAATCAGCCCCAGCATTTT | TRBJ1-5 | NA | TRBV19 | NA
CASSLSGVLSYNEQFF | TGCGCCAGCAGCTTGTCTGGAGTCCTCTCCTACAATGAGCAGTTCTTC | TRBJ2-1 | NA | TRBV5-1 | NA
CASSPTLYEQYF | TGCGCCAGCAGCCCCACTCTCTACGAGCAGTACTTC | TRBJ2-7 | NA | TRBV10-2 | NA
CASSPPRLAGAGRTDTQYF | TGTGCCAGCTCACCACCCCGACTAGCGGGAGCCGGCCGGACAGATACGCAGTATTTT | TRBJ2-3 | TRBD2 | TRBV18 | once
CASSSGETQYF | TGTGCCAGTAGTTCAGGGGAGACCCAGTACTTC | TRBJ2-5 | NA | TRBV19 | once
CASSPPGGVGQPQHF | TGTGCCAGCAGCCCCCCGGGGGGGGTCGGTCAGCCCCAGCATTTT | TRBJ1-5 | NA | TRBV7-2 | NA